A selection of T cell receptor beta chains follows, all from one sample in a study of PD-1 blockade in classical Hodgkin lymphoma. Only in-frame clones appear in the TCRdb table, and some are missing; sequencing was by immunoSEQ multiplex PCR. The sample records fewer than 40,000 clones, approximately 79% being singletons. Specimen: CD4+ T cells from blood, collected before the fourth cycle of nivolumab. All receptors come from a human donor with classical Hodgkin lymphoma. CDR3s include the opening cysteine and the closing phenylalanine or tryptophan. A D gene is named only where the DNA matches it firmly. The size entry is marked missing in some rows and otherwise reads once, few, many or a size class.

size,J,D,V,DNA,CDR3
NA,TRBJ2-2,NA,TRBV5-1,TGCGCCAGCAGCAGCAGTTATCAAAGGCCCGGGGAGCTGTTTTTT,CASSSSYQRPGELFF
NA,TRBJ1-1,NA,TRBV12-5,TGTGCTAGTGGTTTAAATACAGAATCGGACACTGAAGCTTTCTTT,CASGLNTESDTEAFF
NA,TRBJ1-2,TRBD1,TRBV29-1,TGCAGCGACTCGACAGGGGCGGGCTATGGCTACACCTTC,CSDSTGAGYGYTF
few,TRBJ1-1,NA,TRBV19,TGTGCCACGATTGAACCGGTGAACACTGAAGCTTTCTTT,CATIEPVNTEAFF
NA,TRBJ2-4,NA,TRBV11-1,TGTGCCAGCAGCCCATGGCAAGCCAAAAACATTCAGTACTTC,CASSPWQAKNIQYF
NA,TRBJ2-6,NA,TRBV5-1,TGCGCCAGCAGCATCCTACCGGACAGTCGAGACTCTGGGGCCAACGTCCTGACTTTC,CASSILPDSRDSGANVLTF
NA,TRBJ1-5,TRBD1,TRBV6-5,TGTGCCAGCAGCGGGGACAGCGTTGCGAGAGCCCAGCATTTT,CASSGDSVARAQHF
few,TRBJ1-2,NA,TRBV19,TGTGCCAGTAGCCCGGGGGCAGGCCTCTATGGCTACACCTTC,CASSPGAGLYGYTF
NA,TRBJ1-2,NA,TRBV5-4,TGTGCCAGCAGTCCCGGACAGACCTATGGCTACACCTTC,CASSPGQTYGYTF
NA,TRBJ1-1,NA,TRBV6-5,TGTGCCAGCAGTTACTCGCGGCAAAACACTGAAGCTTTCTTT,CASSYSRQNTEAFF
NA,TRBJ2-3,NA,TRBV19,TGTGCCAGTAGCCGACGGGACGGCACAGATACGCAGTATTTT,CASSRRDGTDTQYF
NA,TRBJ1-2,NA,TRBV7-9,TGTGCCAGCAGCTTAGGGAACGGGCCTTATGGCTACACCTTC,CASSLGNGPYGYTF
few,TRBJ1-2,TRBD1,TRBV30,TGTGCCTGGAGTGTGGACAGGAGCCGCTATGGCTACACCTTC,CAWSVDRSRYGYTF
NA,TRBJ2-5,NA,TRBV7-6,TGTGCCAGCAGCCAAAGGAGCCAAGAGACCCAGTACTTC,CASSQRSQETQYF
NA,TRBJ1-6,TRBD1,TRBV27,TGTGCCAGCAGACGGACAGGGGAGGGATCACCCCTCCACTTT,CASRRTGEGSPLHF
NA,TRBJ2-7,NA,TRBV7-6,TGTGCCAGCAGCTCCTACGTTTCGGGCTCCGAGCAGTACTTC,CASSSYVSGSEQYF
NA,TRBJ2-1,TRBD2,TRBV4-2,TGTGCCAGCAGCCCTAGCGGGGTGTACAATGAGCAGTTCTTC,CASSPSGVYNEQFF
NA,TRBJ1-1,TRBD1,TRBV30,TGTGCCTGGAGTGGGGACAGGAGGAACACTGAAGCTTTCTTT,CAWSGDRRNTEAFF
few,TRBJ1-1,NA,TRBV19,TGTGCCAGTAGCAGGGGATTGAACACTGAAGCTTTCTTT,CASSRGLNTEAFF
NA,TRBJ1-2,NA,TRBV30,TGTGCCTGGAGTGACCCGGCAGGGACCGGCAACTATGGCTACACCTTC,CAWSDPAGTGNYGYTF
NA,TRBJ2-7,NA,TRBV7-9,TGTGCCAGCAGCTACGGACTCATCTACGAGCAGTACTTC,CASSYGLIYEQYF
NA,TRBJ2-1,NA,TRBV5-1,TGCGCCAGCAGCTTGGCGGGACTCAGCTCCTACAATGAGCAGTTCTTC,CASSLAGLSSYNEQFF
NA,TRBJ1-1,TRBD1,TRBV29-1,TGCAGCGGGGGACAGGGGGATGAAGCTTTCTTT,CSGGQGDEAFF
NA,TRBJ1-1,NA,TRBV4-1,TGCGCCAGCAGCCAAGATCCCCTGAGGAACACTGAAGCTTTCTTT,CASSQDPLRNTEAFF
NA,TRBJ2-3,TRBD2,TRBV5-1,TGCGCCAGCAGCTTGATAGGACTAGCGGGGGGTTCAGATACGCAGTATTTT,CASSLIGLAGGSDTQYF
NA,TRBJ2-7,NA,TRBV30,TGTGCCTGGAGTGTACGTTCCAGGGAGCAGTACTTC,CAWSVRSREQYF
NA,TRBJ2-7,TRBD2,TRBV30,TGTGCCTGGGGGCCCCCACTAGCGGATTTTCGGTACTTC,CAWGPPLADFRYF
NA,TRBJ2-3,NA,TRBV14,TGTGCCAGCAGCCAAGTTGAAAGGACCGGCCTCCGCACAGATACGCAGTATTTT,CASSQVERTGLRTDTQYF
NA,TRBJ1-4,NA,TRBV19,TGTGCCAGTAGTATAAGTCTCGGTGAAAAACTGTTTTTT,CASSISLGEKLFF
few,TRBJ1-2,NA,TRBV9,TGTGCCAGCAGCGTGCGCGGAACAGGGTATGGCTACACCTTC,CASSVRGTGYGYTF
NA,TRBJ2-7,NA,TRBV12-5,TGTGCTAGCGTGATTAGAGGCGAGCAGTACTTC,CASVIRGEQYF
NA,TRBJ1-2,TRBD1,TRBV19,TGTGCCAGTAGTGCTGGACAGGGGCGCTATGGCTACACCTTC,CASSAGQGRYGYTF
NA,TRBJ1-5,NA,TRBV5-8,TGTGCCAGCAGCCGGGGGGGTTATAGCAATCAGCCCCAGCATTTT,CASSRGGYSNQPQHF
NA,TRBJ1-1,NA,TRBV18,TGTGCCAGCTCACTAGGGGGGGCGGACACTGAAGCTTTCTTT,CASSLGGADTEAFF